Shown below are 25 T cell receptor beta chains from a single sample sequenced in a study of blood T cell repertoires in COVID-19. Sequencing used immunoSEQ multiplex PCR; TCRdb keeps in-frame clones, though not all of them. Here the sample spans 95,000 to 120,000 clones, approximately 88% being singletons. Sequenced input: peripheral blood. The receptors here all came from a woman in her thirties or forties with acute or convalescent COVID-19.

The rearrangement uses TRBV18 and TRBJ2-1; 11 bases line up with TRBD2. The CDR3 is made up of 16 amino acids. J was trimmed by 6 bases and V by 3 bases; bases with no gene match: 7. Germline loops: CDR1 KGHSH, CDR2 LQKENI. The chain's CDR3 is CASSPKTSGGTNEQFF. The CDR3, as DNA: TGTGCCAGCTCACCCAAAACTAGCGGGGGAACCAATGAGCAGTTCTTC. Supplemented by reference TRBV18 and TRBJ2-1, the full variable domain reads NAGVMQNPRHLVRRRGQEARLRCSPMKGHSHVYWYRQLPEEGLKFMVYLQKENIIDESGMPKERFSAEFPKEGPSILRIQQVVRGDSAAYFCASSPKTSGGTNEQFFGPGTRLTVL.

In nucleotides, the CDR3 is TGTGCCAGCAGCGTAGCCACCTCCTCAGGGGCCCTAGGTGCTAACTATGGCTACACCTTC. As protein: CASSVATSSGALGANYGYTF. The rearrangement links TRBV9 to TRBJ1-2, with D perhaps matching TRBD1 (6 bases). Germline V gives CDR1 SGDLS, CDR2 YYNGEE. CDR3 length: 20 amino acids. V gave up 0 bases and J gave up 0 bases, with 24 bases separating them.

In this sample, this clone turned up a few times. V usage is TRBV19 and J usage is TRBJ1-4; 10 bases are shared with TRBD1. The CDR3 runs to 16 residues. V shed 7 bases, J shed 5 bases, and the junction held 10 bases outside the gene matches. Germline V gene data show CDR1 as LNHDA and CDR2 as SQIVND (reference sequence). CDR3 protein: CASTGKLGQGNEKLFF. CDR3 DNA sequence: TGTGCCAGTACGGGTAAACTGGGACAGGGGAATGAAAAACTGTTTTTT.

This chain links TRBV11-2 with TRBJ1-5; D unresolved. The CDR3 sequence is 14 residues long. Germline assignment: CDR1 SGHAT and CDR2 FQNNGV. The ends were cut back, 7 bases at V and 6 bases at J, with 16 bases in the middle. Here the CDR3 reads CASTFERLSQPQHF. CDR3 nucleotide sequence: TGTGCCAGCACCTTTGAGCGTTTGAGTCAGCCCCAGCATTTT.

This rearrangement joins TRBV13 to TRBJ1-3; 12 nucleotides align to TRBD1. The V and J ends lost 0 bases and 0 bases, in that order; junction bases with no gene match: 3. The CDR3 runs to 18 residues. Per germline, CDR1 PRHDT and CDR2 FYEKMQ (reference sequence). CDR3 sequence reads: CASSLGGTGGFSGNTIYF. CDR3 DNA sequence: TGTGCCAGCAGCTTAGGCGGGACAGGGGGCTTCTCTGGAAACACCATATATTTT.

The chain uses TRBV11-2 and TRBJ1-1; 7 bases map to TRBD1. Germline loops: CDR1 SGHAT, CDR2 FQNNGV. The CDR3 runs 13 residues. V lost 1 base and J lost 9; bases outside the gene matches: 5. Here the CDR3 reads CASSLVGGRKAFF. In nucleotides, the CDR3 is TGTGCCAGCAGCTTAGTAGGGGGCAGAAAAGCTTTCTTT.

This chain uses TRBV19 with TRBJ1-2; perhaps TRBD1 as D (6 bases). Germline CDR1 is LNHDA and CDR2 is SQIVND (reference sequence). V shed 2 bases and J shed 5 bases, with 9 bases lying between them. CDR3 length: 13 residues. Here the CDR3 DNA reads TGTGCCAGTAGTATATTGGGGACATATGGCTACACCTTC. Its protein product is CASSILGTYGYTF.

The chain employs TRBV5-6 and TRBJ1-3, with D perhaps TRBD1 (5 bases). CDR3 length: 15 residues. With 2 bases removed from V and 0 bases from J, the gap between germline ends came to 9 bases. CDR1 and CDR2 from the germline V gene are SGHDT and YYEEEE. The CDR3 nucleotides read TGTGCCAGCAGCTTACGACAGACCTCTGGAAACACCATATATTTT. Amino acid sequence: CASSLRQTSGNTIYF.

This chain uses TRBV7-8 with TRBJ1-6, with D hard to call. Germline V gives CDR1 SGHVS, CDR2 FQNEAQ. The CDR3 is made up of 16 amino acids. V was trimmed by 0 bases and J by 7 bases, leaving 13 bases between them. DNA of the CDR3: TGTGCCAGCAGCTTAGCCGTGGGCGCATCGAATTCACCCCTCCACTTT. Its protein product is CASSLAVGASNSPLHF. Together with reference TRBV7-8 and TRBJ1-6, the CDR3 gives the full variable domain: GAGVSQSPRYKVAKRGQDVALRCDPISGHVSLFWYQQALGQGPEFLTYFQNEAQLDKSGLPSDRFFAERPEGSVSTLKIQRTQQEDSAVYLCASSLAVGASNSPLHFGNGTRLTVT.

The rearrangement uses TRBV3-1 (or the pseudogene TRBV3-2) and TRBJ1-2; 8 positions agree with TRBD1. The V gene's germline CDR1 is LGHDT and CDR2 YNNKEL (reference sequence). CDR3 size: 14 residues. The ends lost 8 bases at V and 3 bases at J; junction bases unmatched: 8. CDR3 in amino acids: CASGSGTGHYGYTF. CDR3 in DNA: TGTGCCAGCGGTTCCGGGACAGGTCACTATGGCTACACCTTC.

This CDR3 reads CASRPGQGAPNTEAFF. In DNA, the CDR3 is TGTGCCAGCAGACCGGGACAGGGGGCCCCGAACACTGAAGCTTTCTTT. The rearrangement joins TRBV6-4 to TRBJ1-1; 12 bases align to TRBD1. CDR1 MRHNA and CDR2 SNTAGT come from the germline V gene. V lost 6 bases, J lost 1 base, and 6 bases stayed unmatched. This CDR3 comprises 16 residues.

The rearrangement uses TRBV2 and TRBJ1-2; D is undetermined. Germline V gene sequence: CDR1 SNHLY, CDR2 FYNNEI. This CDR3 contains 12 residues. Trimming removed 8 bases at V and 4 bases at J, with 11 bases between. CDR3 in amino acids: CASSRATYGYTF. The CDR3 bases are TGTGCCAGCTCGAGGGCCACCTATGGCTACACCTTC.

The chain joins TRBV30 to TRBJ1-1; D is undetermined. V was trimmed by 2 bases and J by 7 bases, leaving 8 bases between them. The CDR3 extends over 11 amino acids. CDR1 and CDR2 from the germline V gene are GTSNPN and SVGIG (reference sequence). The CDR3 DNA reads TGTGCCTGGAGTCAAGCGGGTGAAGCTTTCTTT. Translated, it gives CAWSQAGEAFF. Combining the CDR3 with reference TRBV30 and TRBJ1-1 gives the whole variable domain SQTIHQWPATLVQPVGSPLSLECTVEGTSNPNLYWYRQAAGRGLQLLFYSVGIGQISSEVPQNLSASRPQDRQFILSSKKLLLSDSGFYLCAWSQAGEAFFGQGTRLTVV.

The chain is built from TRBV6-5 and TRBJ2-1; D might be TRBD1 (6 bases). Germline CDR1 is MNHEY and CDR2 is SVGAGI. This CDR3 comprises 16 residues. Trimming removed 4 bases from V and 5 bases from J, with 18 bases in between. This CDR3 is CASSSPARTVDNEQFF. CDR3 nucleotides: TGTGCCAGCAGTTCACCTGCTCGGACAGTGGACAATGAGCAGTTCTTC.

This clone came up a few times. V gene TRBV18 combines with J gene TRBJ2-7, with D possibly TRBD1 on 6 matching bases. V lost 4 bases to trimming and J lost 2 bases, with 18 bases between them. Germline CDR1 KGHSH, CDR2 LQKENI. The CDR3 loop spans 16 amino acids. The DNA of the CDR3 is TGTGCCAGCTCACTGTATACAGGGACGGCTCCCTACGAGCAGTACTTC. This encodes CASSLYTGTAPYEQYF.

The V and J genes are TRBV7-2 and TRBJ2-7; D is possibly TRBD2 (7 bases). CDR3 length: 16 residues. Germline V gene lookup returns CDR1 SGHTA and CDR2 FQGNSA. V lost 2 bases and J lost 2, with 16 bases in between. The CDR3 sequence is CASSLKGGQVPYEQYF. CDR3 in DNA: TGTGCCAGCAGCTTAAAGGGGGGGCAGGTTCCCTACGAGCAGTACTTC.

This chain connects TRBV5-1 to TRBJ2-7, with D unresolved. Germline assignment: CDR1 SGHRS and CDR2 YFSETQ. The V end lost 0 bases, the J end lost 2 bases, and 9 bases lay between the germline ends. The length of the CDR3 is 14 residues. As DNA, the CDR3 is TGCGCCAGCAGCTTGGAAGGCGGCCCCTACGAGCAGTACTTC. Residues: CASSLEGGPYEQYF.

The rearrangement joins TRBV15 to TRBJ1-2; 8 nucleotides align to TRBD1. CDR3 length: 16 residues. The trim removed 0 bases at V and 6 bases at J, leaving 9 bases unmatched. Germline values: CDR1 LNHNV, CDR2 YYDKDF (reference sequence). The CDR3 coding sequence is TGTGCCACCAGCAGAGATCTTACTGGGACAGGCCATGGCTACACCTTC. This encodes CATSRDLTGTGHGYTF.

The chain couples TRBV3-1 (or the pseudogene TRBV3-2) to TRBJ1-2, with TRBD1 as a possible D gene (6 bases). CDR3 length: 15 amino acids. V lost 4 bases and J lost 0, with 12 bases in between. In germline, CDR1 is LGHDT, CDR2 YNNKEL (reference sequence). The DNA for the CDR3 is TGTGCCAGCAGCCTTCGGACAGCAGCTAACTATGGCTACACCTTC. Translating gives CASSLRTAANYGYTF.

The J gene is TRBJ1-6, the V gene TRBV7-9, with D perhaps TRBD1 (5 bases). This CDR3 contains 14 residues. CDR1 and CDR2 (germline): SEHNR, FQNEAQ (reference sequence). Trimming left V 7 bases short and J 10 bases short, with 17 bases between. For the CDR3, the DNA is TGTGCCAGCACCCTTGGGGGGACGGGATCACCCCTCCACTTT. Its protein is CASTLGGTGSPLHF.

This chain links TRBV19 with TRBJ2-3, with 8 bases matching TRBD2. The germline gives CDR1 LNHDA, CDR2 SQIVND (reference sequence). Trimming at V came to 6 bases and at J to 3 bases, leaving 2 bases not matched to a gene. This CDR3 has 13 amino acids. CDR3 region: CASRRGGTDTQYF. The CDR3, as DNA: TGTGCCAGTAGACGGGGGGGAACAGATACGCAGTATTTT.

The chain carries TRBV6-2 or TRBV6-3 and TRBJ2-7; no firm D call. This CDR3 spans 13 amino acids. Germline CDR1 and CDR2: MNHEY and SVGEGT. The V end was cut by 6 bases, the J end by 4 bases, with 13 bases between. The CDR3 region has the DNA TGTGCCAGCAGCCGTTCCTATCGGTACGAGCAGTACTTC. Translation gives CASSRSYRYEQYF.

The J gene is TRBJ1-2, the V gene TRBV4-1; tentatively, D is TRBD1 (6 bases). CDR3 length: 18 residues. Trimming left V 0 bases short and J 2 bases short, with 19 bases between. The germline CDR1 and CDR2 sequences are MGHRA and YSYEKL. The chain's CDR3 is CASSQEELGRQGNYGYTF. The CDR3 coding sequence is TGCGCCAGCAGCCAAGAGGAGTTAGGTCGCCAGGGGAACTATGGCTACACCTTC.

The CDR3 loop reads CSAEALTNYGYTF. The CDR3 region has the DNA TGCAGCGCCGAAGCATTAACTAACTATGGCTACACCTTC. The V and J genes are TRBV29-1 and TRBJ1-2, with D unresolved. V was cut by 7 bases and J by 0 bases, with 12 bases left in between. The CDR3 covers 13 residues. Looked up from germline, CDR1 is SQVTM and CDR2 is ANQGSEA.

The chain joins TRBV25-1 to TRBJ1-2, with D possibly being TRBD1 (5 bases). The CDR3 totals 13 residues. V shed 4 bases and J shed 4 bases, with 10 bases lying between them. Germline lookup yields CDR1 MGHDK and CDR2 SYGVNS. CDR3 in amino acids: CASSGQTFYGYTF. In DNA form, the CDR3 reads TGTGCCAGCAGTGGACAGACTTTCTATGGCTACACCTTC.